A single sample gave rise to the 10 T cell receptor beta chains below, sequenced in a study of identical twins. Each CDR3 protein is one row after TCRdb ran MiXCR on the 5' RACE reads. The table records 600,000 to 800,000 distinct CDR3 sequences, around 21% of them present only once. This sample was shared with a second study, whose subject was T cells expressing NK-cell markers.

Sequencing was performed on PBMCs. All receptors derive from a woman between 18 and 30 years old in good health.

This clonotype has a handful of counts. The chain couples TRBV29-1 to TRBJ1-2; D is unresolved. CDR3 length: 14 amino acids. Trimming left V 0 bases short and J 4 bases short, with 12 bases between. Germline CDR1 is SQVTM and CDR2 is ANQGSEA. DNA of the CDR3: TGCAGCGTTGAAGATTGGGTGGCAGCCTATGGCTACACCTTC. The encoded protein is CSVEDWVAAYGYTF. Drawing the rest from reference TRBV29-1 and TRBJ1-2, the complete variable domain is SAVISQKPSRDICQRGTSLTIQCQVDSQVTMMFWYRQQPGQSLTLIATANQGSEATYESGFVIDKFPISRPNLTFSTLTVSNMSPEDSSIYLCSVEDWVAAYGYTFGSGTRLTVV.

The chain links TRBV7-9 to TRBJ2-3, with 8 bases that match TRBD1. The CDR3 runs 14 residues. Trimming removed 5 bases from V and 5 bases from J; junction bases left unmatched: 6. Germline assignment: CDR1 SEHNR and CDR2 FQNEAQ (reference sequence). DNA for the CDR3: TGTGCCAGCAGCCACGGACAGGGCGTAGATACGCAGTATTTT. Protein: CASSHGQGVDTQYF.

V is TRBV7-6 and J is TRBJ1-1; 7 bases fit TRBD1. After removal of 4 bases from V and 4 bases from J, the junction contained 9 bases not matched to a gene. Germline CDR1 and CDR2: SGHVS and FNYEAQ. The CDR3 has 15 amino acids. In DNA, the CDR3 is TGTGCCAGCAGCTCCGAGACAGGGCTAGGCACTGAAGCTTTCTTT. Protein: CASSSETGLGTEAFF.

This clonotype was seen more than once but under ten times. At one of its ends the junction is not consistent with the germline gene, which may arise from a read error. The rearrangement uses TRBV5-1 and TRBJ2-1; TRBD2 is a possible D gene (5 bases). There are 11 residues in the CDR3. CDR1 and CDR2 (germline): SGHRS, YFSETQ. CDR3 region: CASGYRDPAIF. For the CDR3, the DNA is TGCGCCAGCGGCTACCGGGATCCGGCCATCTTC.

This clonotype was seen a handful of times. In DNA form, the CDR3 reads TGCAGTGCTAGAGATAGGGCGGGGGGGAGTAAAGAGACCCAGTACTTC. Its translation is CSARDRAGGSKETQYF. The gene calls are TRBV20-1 and TRBJ2-5; 9 bases map to TRBD2. The germline gives CDR1 DFQATT, CDR2 SNEGSKA (reference sequence). V shed 0 bases, J shed 3 bases, and the junction held 8 bases outside the gene matches. The CDR3 loop spans 16 amino acids.

This clonotype was seen a few times. V gene TRBV3-1 combines with J gene TRBJ1-6; D unclear. Germline CDR1 is LGHDT and CDR2 is YNNKEL (reference sequence). The CDR3 extends over 16 amino acids. With 1 base removed from V and 9 bases from J, the gap between germline ends came to 16 bases. The CDR3 sequence is CASSQGWSATASPLHF. DNA of the CDR3: TGTGCCAGCAGCCAAGGCTGGTCCGCCACCGCTTCACCCCTCCACTTT.

The chain recombines TRBV9 with TRBJ2-3; D possibly matches TRBD1 or TRBD2 (5 bases each). V lost 2 bases, J lost 3 bases, and 13 bases lay in between. CDR1 is SGDLS and CDR2 is YYNGEE in the germline V gene. This CDR3 comprises 15 residues. The CDR3 nucleotides read TGTGCCAGCAGCGTCATGGGGGTTAGGACAGATACGCAGTATTTT. Encoded protein: CASSVMGVRTDTQYF.

This clonotype came up a few times. The chain carries TRBV29-1 and TRBJ2-1; the D gene is possibly TRBD2 (6 bases). The CDR3 runs to 12 residues. The germline gives CDR1 SQVTM, CDR2 ANQGSEA. Trimming shortened V by 3 bases and J by 6 bases, and 9 bases separated the two germline ends. CDR3 residues: CSVDGTSNEQFF. CDR3 in DNA: TGCAGCGTTGACGGGACTTCCAATGAGCAGTTCTTC.

V and J are TRBV20-1 and TRBJ1-6, with D perhaps TRBD1 (5 bases). V was trimmed by 7 bases and J by 9 bases, leaving 13 bases between them. Looked up from germline, CDR1 is DFQATT and CDR2 is SNEGSKA (reference sequence). This CDR3 comprises 12 residues. The CDR3 sequence: CSVQGVGSPLHF. CDR3 DNA: TGCAGTGTTCAAGGGGTGGGTTCACCCCTCCACTTT.

This clonotype appeared a few times. The rearrangement uses TRBV4-1 and TRBJ2-2, with 10 bases that match TRBD1. The CDR3 length is 17 residues. The V and J ends lost 3 bases and 3 bases, in that order; junction bases with no gene match: 7. Looked up from germline, CDR1 is MGHRA and CDR2 is YSYEKL. CDR3 DNA sequence: TGCGCCAGCAGCCAGTCGAGGACAGGGGGGCACACCGGGGAGCTGTTTTTT. The encoded protein is CASSQSRTGGHTGELFF.